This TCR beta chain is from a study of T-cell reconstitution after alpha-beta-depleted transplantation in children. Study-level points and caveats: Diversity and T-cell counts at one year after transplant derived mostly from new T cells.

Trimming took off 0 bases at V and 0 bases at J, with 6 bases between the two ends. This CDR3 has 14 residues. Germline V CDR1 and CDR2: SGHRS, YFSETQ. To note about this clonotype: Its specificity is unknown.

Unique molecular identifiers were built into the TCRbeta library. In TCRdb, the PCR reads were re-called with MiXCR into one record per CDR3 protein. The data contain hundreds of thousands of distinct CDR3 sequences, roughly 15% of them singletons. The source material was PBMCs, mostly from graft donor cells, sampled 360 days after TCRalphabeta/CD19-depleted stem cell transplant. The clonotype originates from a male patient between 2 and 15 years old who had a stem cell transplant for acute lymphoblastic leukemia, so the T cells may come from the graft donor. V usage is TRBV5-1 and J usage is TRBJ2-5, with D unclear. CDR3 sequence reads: CASSLGSYQETQYF. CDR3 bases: TGCGCCAGCAGCTTGGGCAGCTACCAAGAGACCCAGTACTTC.